Below, one TCR beta chain is given with its context. Germline CDR1 reads SNHLY; CDR2 reads FYNNEI. The CDR3 runs 14 residues. Individuals aged roughly 18 to 95 years were recruited from about two dozen US areas. Cohort allocation depended upon clinical history that participants reported. This sample stems from a study of blood T cell repertoires in COVID-19. Across the whole study: PBMCs, B-cell-depleted T cells, or T cells provided the cDNA or gDNA that made up the material.

In the original processing: Amplification with reference gene primers provided the estimates of nucleated cell counts. Clones were read by immunoSEQ multiplex PCR, and TCRdb kept only the in-frame ones, dropping some. Clone size and the V and J calls come from that table; the DNA yielded D and trimming. Of fewer than 350,000 clones in the sample, roughly 87% are singletons; the top ten hold about 1%. Input material: PBMCs or T cells enriched from blood (not recorded which). The TCR sequence derives from a woman in her twenties or thirties who had recovered from COVID-19. V and J are TRBV2 and TRBJ2-7, with 9 bases that match TRBD1. DNA of the CDR3: TGTGCTCCAGGGGTAGGGGACAGGGACGGCGAGCAGTACTTC. Protein sequence: CAPGVGDRDGEQYF.